The rows below give T cell receptor beta chains drawn from one sample of a study of Ad26.COV2.S vaccination and SARS-CoV-2 variants. Some clones are missing from TCRdb's copy, which holds only in-frame ones; the method was immunoSEQ multiplex PCR. The data hold 300,000 to 400,000 clones, with 88% observed a single time. Specimen: peripheral blood, collected in a trial of Ad26.COV2.S vaccine versus placebo. The source is a person aged 18-65 years who received the Ad26.COV2.S COVID-19 vaccine or a placebo. Both conserved end residues are part of each CDR3. Fields, in order: V gene, J gene, D gene, clone size, CDR3 protein, CDR3 DNA. The D gene is left open where the match is weak. Size is stated for part of the rows, as once, few or many counts, or as a class when the clone is expanded.

TRBV7-3	TRBJ2-5	-	-	CASSLLGAQETQYF	TGTGCCAGCAGCTTACTCGGGGCCCAAGAGACCCAGTACTTC
TRBV7-2	TRBJ1-1	-	-	CASSLRGVGRNTEAFF	TGTGCCAGCAGCTTACGGGGGGTGGGTCGGAACACTGAAGCTTTCTTT
TRBV28	TRBJ2-7	-	-	CASSRTYEQYF	TGTGCCAGCAGCCGAACCTACGAGCAGTACTTC
TRBV11-3	TRBJ2-5	-	-	CASSRGETQYF	TGTGCCAGCAGCCGAGGAGAGACCCAGTACTTC
TRBV9	TRBJ2-3	TRBD2	-	CASSVTSGSTDTQYF	TGTGCCAGCAGCGTGACTAGCGGGTCCACAGATACGCAGTATTTT
TRBV21-1	TRBJ2-5	-	-	CASSNIGPCHF	TGTGCCAGCAGCAATATTGGCCCCTGTCACTTC
TRBV7-2	TRBJ2-3	TRBD2	-	CASSLGSSGRITDTQYF	TGTGCCAGCAGCTTAGGGTCTAGCGGGCGGATAACAGATACGCAGTATTTT
TRBV7-9	TRBJ1-1	-	many	CASGGSSEAFF	TGTGCCAGCGGCGGGTCCTCTGAAGCTTTCTTT
TRBV29-1	TRBJ1-1	TRBD1	-	CSVGQTNTEAFF	TGCAGCGTGGGACAGACGAACACTGAAGCTTTCTTT
TRBV19	TRBJ1-5	-	once	CASTSAGNNQPQHF	TGTGCCAGTACTTCAGCAGGGAACAATCAGCCCCAGCATTTT
TRBV3-1/TRBV3-2	TRBJ1-2	-	-	CASSQWDRNNYGYTF	TGTGCCAGCAGCCAATGGGACCGAAATAACTATGGCTACACCTTC
TRBV7-6	TRBJ1-5	-	-	CASSLRGEQPQHF	TGTGCCAGCAGCTTAAGGGGCGAGCAGCCCCAGCATTTT
TRBV30	TRBJ1-6	-	few	CAWSVGISESPLHF	TGTGCCTGGAGTGTGGGTATTTCGGAGTCACCCCTCCACTTT
TRBV5-1	TRBJ1-2	TRBD1	-	CASSPRDRGGYTF	TGCGCCAGCAGCCCCCGGGACAGGGGGGGCTACACCTTC
TRBV25-1	TRBJ2-7	-	-	CASSGPAFGTYEQYF	TGTGCCAGCAGTGGTCCGGCCTTTGGTACCTACGAGCAGTACTTC
TRBV24-1	TRBJ1-1	-	-	CATSDLTGEAFF	TGTGCCACCAGTGATTTGACAGGTGAAGCTTTCTTT
TRBV3-1/TRBV3-2	TRBJ2-3	-	once	CASSQERDWLDTQYF	TGTGCCAGCAGCCAAGAACGGGACTGGTTAGATACGCAGTATTTT
TRBV2	TRBJ2-5	TRBD2	-	CASSGQTSGRDNFQETQYF	TGTGCCAGCAGTGGCCAGACTAGCGGGCGGGATAATTTCCAAGAGACCCAGTACTTC
TRBV30	TRBJ1-1	-	-	CAWSAAIRMNTEAFF	TGTGCCTGGAGTGCCGCGATTAGAATGAACACTGAAGCTTTCTTT
TRBV7-2	TRBJ2-2	TRBD2	once	CASSREAMNTGELFF	TGTGCCAGCAGCCGGGAGGCGATGAACACCGGGGAGCTGTTTTTT
TRBV6-5	TRBJ1-4	-	-	CASLSEKLFF	TGTGCCAGCCTGAGTGAAAAACTGTTTTTT
TRBV19	TRBJ2-7	-	-	CASSMQDIAAEQYF	TGTGCCAGTAGTATGCAGGACATCGCAGCCGAGCAGTACTTC
TRBV6-6	TRBJ2-7	-	-	CASRRQEGSYEQYF	TGTGCCAGCAGAAGACAGGAAGGTTCCTACGAGCAGTACTTC
TRBV19	TRBJ1-5	-	-	CAAFGRNQPQHF	TGTGCCGCATTCGGACGGAATCAGCCCCAGCATTTT
TRBV4-2	TRBJ1-5	-	-	CASSQDLPGAQPQHF	TGTGCCAGCAGCCAAGACCTACCCGGGGCTCAGCCCCAGCATTTT
TRBV7-2	TRBJ2-7	TRBD2	few	CASSSLRLAGLREQYF	TGTGCCAGCAGCTCCCTTAGGTTAGCGGGGCTTCGGGAGCAGTACTTC
TRBV5-5	TRBJ1-5	-	-	CASSLSGNQPQHF	TGTGCCAGCAGCTTGTCAGGGAATCAGCCCCAGCATTTT
TRBV7-2	TRBJ2-7	-	-	CASSGDRVLAASGEQYF	TGTGCCAGCAGCGGTGACAGGGTACTAGCGGCCTCGGGGGAGCAGTACTTC
TRBV7-9	TRBJ2-5	TRBD2	once	CASNLPGGTQYF	TGTGCCAGCAACCTTCCGGGGGGGACCCAGTACTTC
TRBV7-3	TRBJ2-7	-	few	CASSPLPTVWSAEQYF	TGTGCCAGCAGCCCACTCCCTACCGTCTGGTCCGCCGAGCAGTACTTC
TRBV6-5	TRBJ2-1	TRBD2	-	CASSSRGGNNEQFF	TGTGCCAGCAGTTCTCGCGGGGGTAACAATGAGCAGTTCTTC
TRBV3-1/TRBV3-2	TRBJ1-1	-	few	CASSHPGPPDGAFF	TGTGCCAGCAGCCACCCGGGTCCGCCCGACGGAGCTTTCTTT
TRBV19	TRBJ1-1	TRBD1	-	CASSLTGLTEAFF	TGTGCCAGTAGCCTGACAGGGCTCACTGAAGCTTTCTTT
TRBV27	TRBJ2-3	-	-	CASSLQGPSTYTQYF	TGTGCCAGCAGCCTTCAAGGGCCATCAACCTATACGCAGTATTTT
TRBV5-1	TRBJ2-7	TRBD1	-	CASSLARQGVAEQYF	TGCGCCAGCAGCTTGGCGAGACAGGGGGTTGCCGAGCAGTACTTC
TRBV5-1	TRBJ2-1	TRBD2	-	CASSHGLAGGPSNEQFF	TGCGCCAGCAGCCATGGACTAGCGGGAGGGCCAAGCAATGAGCAGTTCTTC
TRBV7-2	TRBJ2-2	-	-	CASSPRGTASNTGELFF	TGTGCCAGCAGCCCCCGCGGGACAGCTTCGAACACCGGGGAGCTGTTTTTT
TRBV6-6	TRBJ2-7	TRBD1	-	CASRQGTAESYEQYF	TGTGCCAGCAGACAAGGGACAGCGGAGAGCTACGAGCAGTACTTC
TRBV7-2	TRBJ2-7	-	-	CASSLGGVLTYEQYF	TGTGCCAGCAGCTTAGGCGGGGTACTCACCTACGAGCAGTACTTC
TRBV4-2	TRBJ2-2	TRBD2	many	CASSQDRSGGSTWVTGELFF	TGTGCCAGCAGCCAAGATCGCAGCGGGGGGTCAACCTGGGTCACCGGGGAGCTGTTTTTT
TRBV20-1	TRBJ1-2	-	-	CSAPLVGYTF	TGCAGTGCTCCCCTCGTGGGCTACACCTTC
TRBV9	TRBJ2-3	TRBD2	-	CASSVGSGTSGGDTQYF	TGTGCCAGCAGCGTAGGATCTGGGACTAGCGGGGGTGATACGCAGTATTTT
TRBV5-1	TRBJ2-7	TRBD1	-	CASSSMTGGTSYEQYF	TGCGCCAGCAGCTCCATGACAGGGGGGACCTCCTACGAGCAGTACTTC
TRBV6-5	TRBJ2-1	-	-	CASRRGPGREQFF	TGTGCCAGCAGGAGGGGCCCAGGTAGGGAGCAGTTCTTC
TRBV6-1	TRBJ1-2	-	-	CASSDRGRMGGNYGYTF	TGTGCCAGCAGTGACAGGGGAAGGATGGGTGGGAACTATGGCTACACCTTC
TRBV7-9	TRBJ2-7	-	-	CASSLALGAYEQYF	TGTGCCAGCAGCTTAGCGCTTGGAGCCTACGAGCAGTACTTC
TRBV10-3	TRBJ1-2	-	-	CAISESRGPNHGYTF	TGTGCCATCAGTGAGTCGAGAGGACCCAACCATGGCTACACCTTC